Below, one T cell receptor beta chain is given with its context. Its antigen is undetermined. The repertoire was sequenced with immunoSEQ multiplex PCR; TCRdb's copy has only in-frame clones and lacks some. The sample contains 29,000 or so clones, around three quarters of which appear only once. The record originates from a study of CD4 T cells in relation to SARS-CoV-2 and coronaviruses. Study information: TCR beta CDR3s were sequenced after roughly 10-day antigen culture of PBMCs. No peptide or an HIV-1 Nef peptide pool served as negative control.

Between the trimmed V and J ends, which lost 10 bases and 6 bases, there was a span of 13 bases. The CDR3 is 12 amino acids. CDR1 is MNHEY and CDR2 is SVGAGI in the germline V gene. Unexposed donor CD4+ T cells date from about 2010-2019, before the COVID-19 pandemic. After about 11 days of culture, CD4+ T cells were isolated. The chain couples TRBV6-5 to TRBJ2-1, with D possibly being TRBD2 (7 bases). This sequence originates from a human donor in good health. The sequenced sample was CD4+ T cells from PBMCs, cultured in vitro. The CDR3 nucleotides read TGTGCCACTAAGGGGGGGCTCAATGAGCAGTTCTTC. This translates into CATKGGLNEQFF.